One TCR beta chain is described in this entry. What it binds is not known. Within the sample, other DNA sequences also encode this same CDR3. The repertoire was sequenced with immunoSEQ multiplex PCR; TCRdb's copy has only in-frame clones and lacks some. The profile shows some 2,400,000 clones, approximately 94% of them singletons. Trimming took 6 bases from V and 8 from J; bases not matched to a gene: 10. The CDR3 is 15 amino acids. CDR1 is MDHEN, CDR2 SYDVKM, per germline. The data are from a study of shared clonotypes between healthy human individuals. Regarding the study as a whole: A small donor pool kept down the genetic and exposure-history diversity that was represented. In the sorted subsets, rarefaction showed sequencing was incomplete despite large depth. Between several donors, naive CD4 clonotypes were shared at a level of roughly 5.5%.

The sequenced sample consisted of naive CD4+ T cells sorted from blood. As to subset: CD45RA+ positively selected. The V gene is TRBV28, the J gene TRBJ1-4; 9 bases match TRBD1. The source is a young man in good health. CDR3 loop: CASSRPGQGLEKLFF. The DNA of the CDR3 is TGTGCCAGCAGCCGCCCCGGACAGGGGTTGGAAAAACTGTTTTTT.